The 23 T cell receptor beta chains below were found in one sample sequenced in a study of human T cells and chemical hapten exposure. One entry per CDR3 protein, called by TCRdb with MiXCR from the RACE reads. The data show 300,000 to 450,000 distinct CDR3 sequences, roughly 5% seen once. The time point: patch test 1, 2 weeks after DPC sensitization. The treatment here: therapeutic diphenylcyclopropenone sensitization with weekly scalp DPC. The sequenced sample was whole blood, obtained in connection with sensitization to the hapten diphenylcyclopropenone (DPC). Every receptor here comes from a woman aged 45-65 years with alopecia areata. Some clones in this sample may be carry-over from other donors' samples.

This clonotype was observed many times. The chain links TRBV7-2 to TRBJ1-2; the D gene is possibly TRBD1 (6 bases). Trimming pared 5 bases from V and 5 bases from J, leaving 15 bases between. Germline CDR1 and CDR2: SGHTA and FQGNSA. CDR3 length: 14 residues. CDR3 DNA sequence: TGTGCCAGCAGCCGAGACAGGAGTATATATGGCTACACCTTC. Its protein product is CASSRDRSIYGYTF.

This clonotype has only a few counts. The V and J genes are TRBV20-1 and TRBJ2-3; D unresolved. Deletions cut 5 bases from V and 2 bases from J, with 14 bases between. This CDR3 has 14 residues. The germline V gene has CDR1 DFQATT and CDR2 SNEGSKA (reference sequence). CDR3 protein: CSASPDILTDTQYF. The CDR3 DNA follows: TGCAGTGCTTCACCCGACATCCTCACAGATACGCAGTATTTT.

The chain carries TRBV20-1 and TRBJ1-5, with D tentatively TRBD1 (6 bases). Trimming stripped 3 bases from V and 4 bases from J, with 13 bases between. CDR1 is DFQATT and CDR2 is SNEGSKA in the germline V gene (reference sequence). There are 14 residues in the CDR3. The CDR3 region has the DNA TGCAGTGCTAGCGAGGGGGGGGTAAATCAGCCCCAGCATTTT. Its translation is CSASEGGVNQPQHF.

This clonotype was recorded many times. This chain links TRBV6-6 with TRBJ2-1, with 13 nucleotides matching TRBD2. The CDR3 extends over 16 amino acids. V was clipped by 2 bases and J by 6 bases; unmatched bases: 4. Germline CDR1 reads MNHNY; CDR2 reads SVGAGI (reference sequence). CDR3 DNA: TGTGCCAGCAGTTACGTACTAGCGGGGGGGCGCAATGAGCAGTTCTTC. Protein sequence: CASSYVLAGGRNEQFF.

Ten or more counts support this clonotype. The genes are TRBV15 and TRBJ2-2, with a possible D match to TRBD1 (6 bases). Per the germline V gene, CDR1 is LNHNV and CDR2 is YYDKDF (reference sequence). This CDR3 is 16 amino acids long. V was cut by 3 bases and J by 4 bases, with 15 bases left in between. The CDR3 DNA sequence: TGTGCCACCAGCAGGGGAAACAGGGAGTTCACCGGGGAGCTGTTTTTT. Its protein product is CATSRGNREFTGELFF. The whole variable domain, filled in from reference TRBV15 and TRBJ2-2, reads DAMVIQNPRYQVTQFGKPVTLSCSQTLNHNVMYWYQQKSSQAPKLLFHYYDKDFNNEADTPDNFQSRRPNTSFCFLDIRSPGLGDTAMYLCATSRGNREFTGELFFGEGSRLTVL.

This clonotype was counted at least ten times. The chain combines TRBV27 with TRBJ1-1; D might be TRBD1 (5 bases). This CDR3 has 13 residues. Deletions cut 6 bases from V and 0 bases from J, with 8 bases between. CDR1 is MNHEY, CDR2 SMNVEV, per germline (reference sequence). The CDR3 DNA sequence: TGTGCCAGCAGCACACAGGTGAACACTGAAGCTTTCTTT. It specifies CASSTQVNTEAFF.

This chain joins TRBV4-3 and TRBJ2-3, with TRBD2 as a possible D gene (5 bases). V dropped 0 bases and J dropped 1 base, with 14 bases sitting between them. The germline V gene has CDR1 LGHNA and CDR2 YSLEER. This CDR3 is 17 amino acids long. The CDR3 region has the DNA TGCGCCAGCAGCCAAGATCGGAGCGGTAGGGGCACAGATACGCAGTATTTT. Translating gives CASSQDRSGRGTDTQYF.

This clonotype occurred a few times. This chain uses TRBV4-1 with TRBJ1-3, with a possible D match to TRBD1 (5 bases). The CDR3 has 14 residues. CDR1 is MGHRA, CDR2 YSYEKL, per germline. Trimming cost V 1 base and J 9 bases, with 13 bases left between them. The CDR3 nucleotides are TGCGCCAGCAGCCAAGTTAGCTACGGGGGCACCATATATTTT. It yields the protein CASSQVSYGGTIYF.

This clonotype has ten or more counts. The CDR3 DNA reads as TGTGCCAGCAGCTCCGGGGGGGTAGCTAACTATGGCTACACCTTC. This encodes CASSSGGVANYGYTF. V gene TRBV7-6 combines with J gene TRBJ1-2, with D possibly being TRBD1 (5 bases). There are 15 residues in the CDR3. Trimming took off 4 bases at V and 0 bases at J, with 12 bases between the two ends. Germline V gene lookup returns CDR1 SGHVS and CDR2 FNYEAQ.

CDR3 loop: CATSTNYLGLAEYNEQFF. The DNA for the CDR3 is TGTGCCACCAGCACTAACTACTTGGGACTAGCGGAATACAATGAGCAGTTCTTC. The chain has TRBV15 and TRBJ2-1; 11 positions match TRBD2. The CDR3 consists of 18 residues. Germline V lookup: CDR1 LNHNV, CDR2 YYDKDF (reference sequence). Trimming took 4 bases from V and 4 from J; bases not matched to a gene: 12.

The chain couples TRBV21-1 to TRBJ2-7. TRBV21-1 is shown as a pseudogene. The CDR3 consists of 15 residues. The CDR3 nucleotides read TGTGCCAGCAGCAAAGAGTTGGCCAGCTACTACGAGCAGTACTTC. This translates into CASSKELASYYEQYF.

The gene calls are TRBV7-9 and TRBJ2-1; no clear D. Germline V gene lookup returns CDR1 SEHNR and CDR2 FQNEAQ (reference sequence). This CDR3 spans 13 amino acids. V was clipped by 4 bases and J by 10 bases, with 14 bases between them. The CDR3 loop reads CASSSDQVQEQFF. CDR3 sequence (DNA): TGTGCCAGCAGCTCCGACCAGGTGCAAGAGCAGTTCTTC.

This chain connects TRBV11-2 to TRBJ2-7; weak D call: TRBD2 (5 bases). CDR1 SGHAT and CDR2 FQNNGV come from the germline V gene. This CDR3 is 15 amino acids long. The V end lost 5 bases, the J end lost 4 bases, and 18 bases lay between the germline ends. For the CDR3, the DNA is TGTGCCAGCAGCCCGGGAAGGGCCTTGGGATACGAGCAGTACTTC. This sequence encodes CASSPGRALGYEQYF.

This clonotype was seen at least ten times. The chain links TRBV2 to TRBJ1-5, with D hard to call. The ends were cut back, 3 bases at V and 0 bases at J, with 9 bases in the middle. Germline CDR1 reads SNHLY; CDR2 reads FYNNEI. The CDR3 covers 15 residues. CDR3 sequence: CASSDGSVSNQPQHF. In DNA form, the CDR3 reads TGTGCCAGCAGTGATGGCAGCGTTAGCAATCAGCCCCAGCATTTT.

This clonotype has at least ten counts. The V gene is TRBV6-2 or TRBV6-3, the J gene TRBJ2-1; D remains unclear. This CDR3 is built from 11 residues. Germline CDR1 reads MNHEY; CDR2 reads SVGEGT. Deletions cut 8 bases from V and 10 bases from J, with 12 bases between. CDR3 loop: CASGPLGEQFF. The CDR3 DNA follows: TGTGCCAGCGGACCCTTGGGGGAGCAGTTCTTC.

This sequence joins TRBV27 and TRBJ1-2, with TRBD1 matching over 8 bases. Germline V gene data show CDR1 as MNHEY and CDR2 as SMNVEV (reference sequence). CDR3 length: 16 residues. Unmatched junction bases numbered 9, after V lost 5 bases and J lost 1 base. This CDR3 is CASSPIRQGLNYGYTF. In DNA, the CDR3 is TGTGCCAGCAGTCCCATTCGACAGGGGCTTAACTATGGCTACACCTTC.

This clonotype came up many times. The genes are TRBV7-8 and TRBJ2-4, with D uncertain. The CDR3 contains 15 residues. Germline V gene lookup returns CDR1 SGHVS and CDR2 FQNEAQ. Deletions cut 0 bases from V and 0 bases from J, with 6 bases between. The CDR3 nucleotides are TGTGCCAGCAGCTTAGCGGCCACAGCCAAAAACATTCAGTACTTC. The encoded protein is CASSLAATAKNIQYF.

In its sample, this clonotype was seen many times. V usage is TRBV5-6 and J usage is TRBJ1-4, with D tentatively TRBD1 (6 bases). V was cut by 0 bases and J by 11 bases, with 14 bases left in between. Germline V gene sequence: CDR1 SGHDT, CDR2 YYEEEE. The CDR3 contains 14 residues. The CDR3 sequence is CASSLGTGRRKLFF. The CDR3 region has the DNA TGTGCCAGCAGCTTGGGAACAGGGCGGCGGAAACTGTTTTTT.

This clonotype was counted many times. V and J are TRBV10-3 and TRBJ2-3; possible D gene TRBD1, 6 bases. There are 12 residues in the CDR3. V was clipped by 10 bases and J by 5 bases, with 13 bases between them. Germline CDR1 and CDR2: ENHRY and SYGVKD. In DNA form, the CDR3 reads TGTGCCACCCAGGGGCAGGTAGATACGCAGTATTTT. This codes for CATQGQVDTQYF.

There are a few counts of this clonotype. The V call is TRBV9, the J call TRBJ2-7, with 7 nucleotides matching TRBD2. The CDR3 runs 13 residues. With 2 bases clipped from V and 5 bases from J, the junction kept 4 bases outside the gene matches. Germline CDR1 and CDR2: SGDLS and YYNGEE. In DNA form, the CDR3 reads TGTGCCAGCAGCGTGGGAGGGTCCCACGAGCAGTACTTC. Translated: CASSVGGSHEQYF.

This clonotype was counted ten times or more. The rearrangement links TRBV3-1 to TRBJ2-2; D not certain. Germline CDR1 is LGHDT and CDR2 is YNNKEL (reference sequence). This CDR3 is built from 17 residues. The V end lost 0 bases, the J end lost 2 bases, and 13 bases lay between the germline ends. The chain's CDR3 is CASSQDVRTSNTGELFF. The CDR3 nucleotides are TGTGCCAGCAGCCAAGATGTGCGAACGTCCAACACCGGGGAGCTGTTTTTT.

The chain couples TRBV5-4 to TRBJ2-2; no clear D. The germline V gene encodes CDR1 SGHNT and CDR2 YYREEE (reference sequence). Trimming took off 1 base at V and 5 bases at J, with 6 bases between the two ends. This CDR3 has 13 amino acids. The CDR3 spells CASSLLLTGELFF. In nucleotides, the CDR3 is TGTGCCAGCAGCTTGTTGTTAACCGGGGAGCTGTTTTTT.

The rearrangement uses TRBV27 and TRBJ1-4; perhaps TRBD1 as D (5 bases). Germline loops: CDR1 MNHEY, CDR2 SMNVEV (reference sequence). Trimming shortened V by 5 bases and J by 1 base, and 14 bases separated the two germline ends. The CDR3 is made up of 16 amino acids. The CDR3 region is CASSQSQGITNEKLFF. CDR3 DNA: TGTGCCAGCAGTCAATCCCAGGGAATAACTAATGAAAAACTGTTTTTT.